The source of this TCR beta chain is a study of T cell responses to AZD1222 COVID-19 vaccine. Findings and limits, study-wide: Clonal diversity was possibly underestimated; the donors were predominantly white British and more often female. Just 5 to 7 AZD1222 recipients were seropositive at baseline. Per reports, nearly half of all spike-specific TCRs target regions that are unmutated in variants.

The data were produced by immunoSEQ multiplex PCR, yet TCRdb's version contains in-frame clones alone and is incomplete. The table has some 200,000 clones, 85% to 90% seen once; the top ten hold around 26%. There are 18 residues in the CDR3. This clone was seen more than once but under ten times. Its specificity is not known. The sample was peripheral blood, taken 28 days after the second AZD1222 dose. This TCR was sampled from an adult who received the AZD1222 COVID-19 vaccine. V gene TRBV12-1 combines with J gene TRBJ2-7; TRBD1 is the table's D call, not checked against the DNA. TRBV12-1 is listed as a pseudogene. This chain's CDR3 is CASSSPQDPGTPTDEQYF. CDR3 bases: TGTGCCAGCAGCTCGCCCCAGGACCCCGGGACACCAACGGACGAGCAGTACTTC.